This T cell receptor beta chain is from a study of technical replicates of blood from a handful of donors. Here immunoSEQ multiplex PCR was the method, and the copy in TCRdb shows in-frame clones only, minus some. Seen here are around 67,000 clones, about 86% observed once, and the top ten hold 4.5% to 5.5%. The source of this sequence is a human donor in good health. Some clones in this sample may be carry-over from other donors' samples. Material: PBMCs.

The CDR3 spells CASSLARRGSYNEQFF. CDR3 nucleotide sequence: TGTGCCAGCAGCTTAGCGAGAAGGGGTTCCTACAATGAGCAGTTCTTC. The chain employs TRBV7-9 and TRBJ2-1; D is perhaps TRBD1 (5 bases). Trimming took 0 bases from V and 1 from J, leaving 10 bases between them. Germline CDR1 reads SEHNR; CDR2 reads FQNEAQ (reference sequence). The CDR3 sequence is 16 residues long.